These 7 T cell receptor beta chains share one sample of origin, sequenced in a study of shared clonotypes between healthy human individuals. Terminally differentiated effector memory CD45RA+ cells were excluded by CCR7 positive selection of CD45RO-negative cells. The method was immunoSEQ multiplex PCR; TCRdb's version includes in-frame clones alone and lacks a portion of them. The table lists 1.5 million to 2.5 million clones, about 95% of them singletons. Sequenced material: naive CD8+ T cells sorted from blood. The source of these receptors is a young man in good health.

V gene TRBV7-2 combines with J gene TRBJ1-3; no clear D gene. V was shortened by 0 bases and J by 0 bases, with 6 bases between the two germline ends. Germline CDR1 is SGHTA and CDR2 is FQGNSA. CDR3 length equals 15 residues. The CDR3 loop reads CASSLAYPSGNTIYF. The CDR3 DNA reads as TGTGCCAGCAGCTTAGCATACCCCTCTGGAAACACCATATATTTT.

This clone was recorded once. The genes are TRBV6-5 and TRBJ2-7; 11 bases agree with TRBD2. V dropped 4 bases and J dropped 2; count of bases not matched to a gene: 4. This CDR3 comprises 15 residues. CDR1 MNHEY and CDR2 SVGAGI come from the germline V gene. The CDR3 nucleotides read TGTGCCAGCAGTTGGCTAGCGGGGGGAACCTACGAGCAGTACTTC. Translated: CASSWLAGGTYEQYF.

The chain carries TRBV29-1 and TRBJ2-7, with a tentative D call TRBD1 (6 bases). V was cut by 4 bases and J by 4 bases, with 14 bases left in between. Germline V gene sequence: CDR1 SQVTM, CDR2 ANQGSEA. This CDR3 has 13 residues. CDR3 region: CSVVGQKKYEQYF. Written as DNA, the CDR3 is TGCAGCGTTGTAGGACAGAAAAAATACGAGCAGTACTTC.

The genes are TRBV9 and TRBJ2-7; D uncertain. Trimming removed 0 bases from V and 4 bases from J, with 8 bases in between. Germline assignment: CDR1 SGDLS and CDR2 YYNGEE. The CDR3 runs to 13 residues. CDR3 nucleotide sequence: TGTGCCAGCAGCGTAGCCCACAGTTACGAGCAGTACTTC. Encoded protein: CASSVAHSYEQYF.

V gene TRBV4-1 combines with J gene TRBJ1-6, with 9 positions matching TRBD1. The CDR3 has 18 residues. V dropped 1 base and J dropped 8; count of bases not matched to a gene: 12. Germline CDR1 and CDR2: MGHRA and YSYEKL. In nucleotides, the CDR3 is TGCGCCAGCAGCCAAGGACCCTTGGGACAGGGTGTGGATTCACCCCTCCACTTT. Its protein product is CASSQGPLGQGVDSPLHF.

The genes are TRBV29-1 and TRBJ2-7; D is unclear. The V end lost 7 bases, the J end lost 5 bases, and 12 bases lay between the germline ends. The CDR3 has 11 amino acids. Germline CDR1 is SQVTM and CDR2 is ANQGSEA. CDR3 in amino acids: CSAIQGHEQYF. The CDR3 DNA sequence: TGCAGCGCCATACAAGGCCACGAGCAGTACTTC.

The chain is built from TRBV7-9 and TRBJ2-2; TRBD1 matches 9 bases. The CDR3 consists of 15 residues. V was pared by 6 bases and J by 4 bases, with 6 bases of the junction left unmatched. Germline values: CDR1 SEHNR, CDR2 FQNEAQ (reference sequence). The CDR3 coding sequence is TGTGCCAGCAGTACGGACAGGGGAGGCACCGGGGAGCTGTTTTTT. Its translation: CASSTDRGGTGELFF.